Each of the 18 T cell receptor beta chains below was sequenced from the same sample in a study of T cell clones after liver transplantation. Only in-frame clones appear in the TCRdb table, and some are missing; sequencing was by immunoSEQ multiplex PCR. The data hold 70,000 or so clones, with around nine tenths observed a single time. The input for sequencing was CD4+ T cells from blood, taken before liver transplant. Source of these receptors: a human donor who received a liver transplant.

This sequence joins TRBV28 and TRBJ2-7; possible D gene TRBD2, 5 bases. Germline CDR1 is MDHEN and CDR2 is SYDVKM. Trimming left V 5 bases short and J 0 bases short, with 17 bases between. This CDR3 spans 16 amino acids. The CDR3 nucleotides read TGTGCCAGCAGTCCTCCTAAGCAACGGGACTCCTACGAGCAGTACTTC. Amino acids: CASSPPKQRDSYEQYF.

The chain is built from TRBV11-3 and TRBJ1-4, with 7 nucleotides matching TRBD1. CDR1 is SGHNT and CDR2 is YENEEA in the germline V gene. This CDR3 has 16 amino acids. J was trimmed by 2 bases and V by 1 base; bases with no gene match: 4. As DNA, the CDR3 is TGTGCCAGCAGCTTAGCCTCGGGACAGACTAATGAAAAACTGTTTTTT. Translating gives CASSLASGQTNEKLFF.

The chain combines TRBV4-3 with TRBJ1-4; 7 nucleotides align to TRBD1. The ends lost 5 bases at V and 8 bases at J; junction bases unmatched: 8. The CDR3 length is 14 residues. In germline, CDR1 is LGHNA, CDR2 YSLEER. The CDR3 sequence is CASSRGTVREKLFF. Here the CDR3 DNA reads TGCGCCAGCAGCAGAGGGACAGTAAGAGAAAAACTGTTTTTT.

This chain links TRBV18 with TRBJ1-5, with 7 positions matching TRBD1. CDR1 KGHSH and CDR2 LQKENI come from the germline V gene. The CDR3 runs to 13 residues. V shed 6 bases, J shed 5 bases, and the junction held 4 bases outside the gene matches. CDR3 coding DNA: TGTGCCAGCTCGCAACAGGGGCATCAGCCCCAGCATTTT. The encoded protein is CASSQQGHQPQHF. The variable domain in full, completed from reference TRBV18 and TRBJ1-5, reads NAGVMQNPRHLVRRRGQEARLRCSPMKGHSHVYWYRQLPEEGLKFMVYLQKENIIDESGMPKERFSAEFPKEGPSILRIQQVVRGDSAAYFCASSQQGHQPQHFGDGTRLSIL.

The gene calls are TRBV6-5 and TRBJ2-5; D is unresolved. Trimming stripped 11 bases from V and 7 bases from J, with 14 bases between. CDR1 and CDR2 from the germline V gene are MNHEY and SVGAGI. This CDR3 spans 11 amino acids. DNA of the CDR3: TGTGCCGTCGGTGGGTTGGGGACCCAGTACTTC. Encoded protein: CAVGGLGTQYF.

The CDR3 protein is CASSVSPRWGARDTEAFF. In DNA, the CDR3 is TGTGCCAGCAGCGTAAGCCCCCGGTGGGGGGCGAGGGACACTGAAGCTTTCTTT. This chain uses TRBV9 with TRBJ1-1; weak D call: TRBD1 (6 bases). With 1 base removed from V and 3 bases from J, the gap between germline ends came to 22 bases. Germline CDR1 and CDR2: SGDLS and YYNGEE. The CDR3 runs 18 residues.

This chain joins TRBV7-3 and TRBJ1-6; 7 positions match TRBD1. Trimming cost V 1 base and J 9 bases; bases outside gene matches: 0. The CDR3 extends over 13 amino acids. CDR1 and CDR2 from the germline V gene are SGHTA and FQGTGA. The CDR3: CASSLRQGSPLHF. DNA for the CDR3: TGTGCCAGCAGCTTAAGACAGGGTTCACCCCTCCACTTT.

The chain employs TRBV10-2 and TRBJ2-6; 7 nucleotides line up with TRBD2. The V gene end was trimmed by 3 bases and the J gene end by 10 bases; junction bases not matched to a gene: 3. This CDR3 is built from 13 residues. Germline V gene sequence: CDR1 WSHSY, CDR2 SAAADI. This CDR3 is CASSDTSVNVLTF. CDR3 in DNA: TGCGCCAGCAGTGATACTAGCGTGAACGTCCTGACTTTC.

The chain joins TRBV27 to TRBJ2-5; possible D gene TRBD2, 7 bases. V was trimmed by 3 bases and J by 5 bases, leaving 13 bases between them. Looked up from germline, CDR1 is MNHEY and CDR2 is SMNVEV (reference sequence). This CDR3 comprises 14 residues. CDR3 sequence reads: CASSFRGGRETQYF. In DNA, the CDR3 is TGTGCCAGCAGTTTTAGGGGGGGCCGCGAGACCCAGTACTTC.

CDR3 bases: TGTGCCAGCAGTGCTCGCGGGGGGGCGGGAGCGAGCGAGCAGTACTTC. Translating gives CASSARGGAGASEQYF. This sequence joins TRBV6-1 and TRBJ2-7; 9 nucleotides match TRBD2. Unmatched junction bases numbered 13, after V lost 4 bases and J lost 6 bases. The CDR3 covers 16 residues. CDR1 is MNHNS and CDR2 is SASEGT in the germline V gene.

The chain couples TRBV21-1 to TRBJ2-3; the table assigns TRBD1, which was not confirmed against the DNA. TRBV21-1 is a pseudogene. CDR3 length equals 14 residues. CDR3 sequence: CASRSDKSTDTQYF. CDR3 sequence (DNA): TGTGCCAGCCGTTCGGACAAGAGCACAGATACGCAGTATTTT.

V is TRBV6-5 and J is TRBJ2-2; the match to TRBD2 covers 8 bases. The V gene's germline CDR1 is MNHEY and CDR2 SVGAGI. The ends lost 4 bases at V and 8 bases at J; junction bases unmatched: 6. This CDR3 spans 14 amino acids. CDR3: CASSFGGRLGELFF. The CDR3 coding sequence is TGTGCCAGCAGTTTCGGCGGGAGGCTGGGGGAGCTGTTTTTT.

The CDR3 loop is CASSQLASNSYEQYF. Here the CDR3 DNA reads TGCGCCAGCAGCCAACTAGCGTCAAACTCCTACGAGCAGTACTTC. The chain has TRBV4-1 and TRBJ2-7, with a weak D call TRBD2 (6 bases). The CDR3 contains 15 residues. CDR1 is MGHRA, CDR2 YSYEKL, per germline. Trimming shortened V by 2 bases and J by 0 bases, and 11 bases separated the two germline ends.

The rearrangement uses TRBV11-1 and TRBJ2-5; TRBD1 might be the D (5 bases). V was cut by 5 bases and J by 6 bases, with 13 bases left in between. The CDR3 is made up of 13 amino acids. CDR1 SGHAT and CDR2 FQDESV come from the germline V gene (reference sequence). This chain's CDR3 is CASSPDNTKTQYF. In nucleotides, the CDR3 is TGTGCCAGCAGCCCGGACAACACAAAGACCCAGTACTTC.

V usage is TRBV19 and J usage is TRBJ1-1, with no clear D. Trimming removed 2 bases at V and 1 base at J, with 8 bases between. CDR3 length: 14 residues. CDR1 is LNHDA, CDR2 SQIVND, per germline (reference sequence). This chain's CDR3 is CASSINRGNTEAFF. The CDR3 nucleotides are TGTGCCAGTAGTATAAACCGGGGGAACACTGAAGCTTTCTTT.

This chain joins TRBV6-5 and TRBJ2-7; maybe TRBD2 (5 bases). The germline gives CDR1 MNHEY, CDR2 SVGAGI. This CDR3 is 15 amino acids long. The germline V and J ends were trimmed by 7 bases and 1 base, with 17 bases remaining between them. The DNA for the CDR3 is TGTGCCAGCACAAGGACTTCCGACCTGTCCTACGAGCAGTACTTC. As protein: CASTRTSDLSYEQYF.

In its sample, this clone was seen once. The chain joins TRBV7-2 to TRBJ2-2; D not resolved. CDR1 is SGHTA and CDR2 is FQGNSA in the germline V gene. Trimming removed 4 bases at V and 0 bases at J, with 12 bases between. The CDR3 spans 16 residues. The DNA for the CDR3 is TGTGCCAGCAGCTCCTTCGGCGCCGCGAACACCGGGGAGCTGTTTTTT. As protein: CASSSFGAANTGELFF.

The V gene is TRBV18, the J gene TRBJ2-5; possible D gene TRBD1, 7 bases. CDR1 and CDR2 from the germline V gene are KGHSH and LQKENI. This CDR3 contains 15 residues. Trimming took 3 bases from V and 5 from J, leaving 16 bases between them. The CDR3 DNA reads TGTGCCAGCTCACCGGGAGGACAGGCTACCGAGACCCAGTACTTC. This encodes CASSPGGQATETQYF.